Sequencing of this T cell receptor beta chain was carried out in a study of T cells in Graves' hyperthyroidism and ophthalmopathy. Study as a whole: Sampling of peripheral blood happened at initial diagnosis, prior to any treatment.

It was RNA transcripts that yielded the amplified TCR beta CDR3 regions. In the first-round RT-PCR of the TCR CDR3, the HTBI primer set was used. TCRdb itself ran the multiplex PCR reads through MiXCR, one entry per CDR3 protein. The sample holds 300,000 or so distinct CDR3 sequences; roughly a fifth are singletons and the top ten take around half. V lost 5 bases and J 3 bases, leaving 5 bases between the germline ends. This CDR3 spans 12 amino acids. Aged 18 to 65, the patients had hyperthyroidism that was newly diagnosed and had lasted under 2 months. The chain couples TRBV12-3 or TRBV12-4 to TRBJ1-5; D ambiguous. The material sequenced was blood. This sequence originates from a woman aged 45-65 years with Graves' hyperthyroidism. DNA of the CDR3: TGTGCCAGCAGTCCCAACAATCAGCCCCAGCATTTT. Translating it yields CASSPNNQPQHF.